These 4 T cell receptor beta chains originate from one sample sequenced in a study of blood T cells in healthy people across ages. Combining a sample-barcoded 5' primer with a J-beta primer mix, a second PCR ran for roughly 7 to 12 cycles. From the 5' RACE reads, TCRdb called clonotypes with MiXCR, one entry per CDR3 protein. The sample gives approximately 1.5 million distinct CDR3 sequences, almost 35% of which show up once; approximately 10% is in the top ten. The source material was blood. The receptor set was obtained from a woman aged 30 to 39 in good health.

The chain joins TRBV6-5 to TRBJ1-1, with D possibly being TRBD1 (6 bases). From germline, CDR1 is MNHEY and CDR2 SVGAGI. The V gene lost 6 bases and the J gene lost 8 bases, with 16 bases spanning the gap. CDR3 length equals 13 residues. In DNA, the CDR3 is TGTGCCAGCAGGCGACAGGAGTCTGTGGAAGCTTTCTTT. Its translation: CASRRQESVEAFF.

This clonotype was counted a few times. CDR3 loop: CAISGGLDTQYF. The CDR3 nucleotides read TGTGCCATCAGTGGGGGACTAGATACGCAGTATTTT. The chain joins TRBV10-3 to TRBJ2-3; D is perhaps TRBD2 (6 bases). Germline CDR1 and CDR2: ENHRY and SYGVKD. This CDR3 is built from 12 residues. The ends were cut back, 4 bases at V and 5 bases at J, with 7 bases in the middle.

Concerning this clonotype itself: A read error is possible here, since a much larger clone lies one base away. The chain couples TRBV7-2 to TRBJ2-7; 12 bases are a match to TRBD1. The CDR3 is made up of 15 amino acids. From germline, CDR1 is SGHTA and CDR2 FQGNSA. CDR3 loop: CVSSVGTGGAKEQYF. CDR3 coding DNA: TGTGTCAGCAGCGTGGGGACAGGGGGCGCGAAGGAGCAGTACTTC.

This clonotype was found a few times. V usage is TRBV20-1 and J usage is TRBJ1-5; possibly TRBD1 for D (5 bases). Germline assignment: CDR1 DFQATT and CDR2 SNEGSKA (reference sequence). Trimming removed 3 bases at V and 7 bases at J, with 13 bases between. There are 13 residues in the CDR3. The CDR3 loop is CSARTPWDQPQHF. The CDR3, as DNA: TGCAGTGCTAGGACACCTTGGGACCAGCCCCAGCATTTT.